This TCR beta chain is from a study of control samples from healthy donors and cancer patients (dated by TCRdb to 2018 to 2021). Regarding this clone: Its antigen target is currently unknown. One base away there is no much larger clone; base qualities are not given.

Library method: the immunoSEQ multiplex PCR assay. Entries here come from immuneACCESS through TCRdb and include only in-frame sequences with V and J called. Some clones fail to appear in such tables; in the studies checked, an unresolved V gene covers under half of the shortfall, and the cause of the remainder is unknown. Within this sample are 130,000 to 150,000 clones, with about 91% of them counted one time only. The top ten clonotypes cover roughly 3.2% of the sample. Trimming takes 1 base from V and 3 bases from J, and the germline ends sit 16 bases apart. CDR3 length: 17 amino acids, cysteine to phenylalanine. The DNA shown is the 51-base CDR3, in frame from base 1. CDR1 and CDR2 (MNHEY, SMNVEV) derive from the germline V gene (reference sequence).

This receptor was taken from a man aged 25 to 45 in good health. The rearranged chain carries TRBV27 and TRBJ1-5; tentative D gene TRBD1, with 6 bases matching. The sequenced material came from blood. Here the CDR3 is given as CASSLWGTPSNNQPQHF. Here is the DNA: TGTGCCAGCAGTTTATGGGGGACACCCAGCAACAATCAGCCCCAGCATTTT.